The 21 T cell receptor beta chains given below trace back to one sample, sequenced in a study of blood T cell repertoires in COVID-19. Assay: immunoSEQ multiplex PCR; the TCRdb copy retains only in-frame clones and omits some. Among around 80,000 clones listed, about 88% were seen once. Sequences were obtained from peripheral blood. The receptors were sampled from a man older than 75 with active or convalescent COVID-19.

The chain combines TRBV5-1 with TRBJ2-3, with 7 bases that match TRBD2. From germline, CDR1 is SGHRS and CDR2 YFSETQ. J was trimmed by 3 bases and V by 4 bases; bases with no gene match: 8. This CDR3 spans 15 amino acids. CDR3 residues: CASSPRAGVTDTQYF. The CDR3 region has the DNA TGCGCCAGCAGCCCGAGGGCGGGAGTAACAGATACGCAGTATTTT.

J is TRBJ1-3 and V is TRBV28, with D tentatively TRBD1 (5 bases). V gave up 4 bases and J gave up 0 bases, with 13 bases separating them. Germline assignment: CDR1 MDHEN and CDR2 SYDVKM. The CDR3 has 16 amino acids. The DNA for the CDR3 is TGTGCCAGCAGTTCCGACAGTGACGACTCTGGAAACACCATATATTTT. Translation gives CASSSDSDDSGNTIYF.

The rearrangement uses TRBV11-1 and TRBJ2-1; D is unclear. The CDR3 totals 16 residues. CDR1 is SGHAT, CDR2 FQDESV, per germline (reference sequence). Trimming stripped 6 bases from V and 0 bases from J, with 15 bases between. The CDR3 spells CASRPSRGRSYNEQFF. CDR3 nucleotides: TGTGCCAGCAGGCCCAGCCGCGGCCGCTCCTACAATGAGCAGTTCTTC.

This clone was recorded a few times. The J gene is TRBJ2-2, the V gene TRBV5-1, with 10 bases that match TRBD1. With V trimmed by 4 bases and J by 6 bases, 3 bases remained unmatched. CDR3 length: 14 residues. Germline loops: CDR1 SGHRS, CDR2 YFSETQ. In DNA form, the CDR3 reads TGCGCCAGCAGCCCCGGACAGGGGGCCGGGGAGCTGTTTTTT. Translation gives CASSPGQGAGELFF.

V and J are TRBV25-1 and TRBJ1-4; the match to TRBD1 covers 7 bases. Germline CDR1 and CDR2: MGHDK and SYGVNS. This CDR3 comprises 16 residues. Unmatched junction bases numbered 12, after V lost 3 bases and J lost 8 bases. CDR3: CASSDQRPGGYEKLFF. CDR3 sequence (DNA): TGTGCCAGCAGTGACCAACGGCCAGGGGGGTACGAAAAACTGTTTTTT.

V gene TRBV7-3 combines with J gene TRBJ1-1; TRBD1 matches at 7 bases. Losses at the gene ends were 5 bases for V and 8 bases for J; bases not matched to a gene: 8. CDR1 is SGHTA and CDR2 is FQGTGA in the germline V gene. The CDR3 contains 13 residues. The CDR3 DNA reads as TGTGCCAGCAGCCTACAGGGGATTGGCGAAGCTTTCTTT. It codes for CASSLQGIGEAFF.

The chain is built from TRBV18 and TRBJ2-7; the D gene is possibly TRBD1 (5 bases). Germline loops: CDR1 KGHSH, CDR2 LQKENI. This CDR3 has 14 residues. Trimming cost V 4 bases and J 0 bases, with 10 bases left between them. The CDR3 DNA reads as TGTGCCAGCTCACTCGGACACCTCTCCTACGAGCAGTACGTC. Amino acid sequence: CASSLGHLSYEQYV.

The chain couples TRBV2 to TRBJ2-2; 16 bases map to TRBD2. Germline CDR1 SNHLY, CDR2 FYNNEI. The CDR3 extends over 17 amino acids. The V and J ends lost 8 bases and 4 bases, in that order; junction bases with no gene match: 7. CDR3 in amino acids: CASAPGLAGGRTGELFF. The CDR3 DNA reads as TGTGCCAGCGCACCGGGACTAGCGGGGGGGCGCACCGGGGAGCTGTTTTTT.

CDR3 coding DNA: TGTGCCAGCAGCCGAGAGGCGAGCAGTGGCTACACCTTC. Translation gives CASSREASSGYTF. This rearrangement joins TRBV6-5 to TRBJ1-2; D unresolved. CDR1 is MNHEY and CDR2 is SVGAGI in the germline V gene. The CDR3 is 13 amino acids. Trimming stripped 6 bases from V and 7 bases from J, with 15 bases between.

The chain employs TRBV10-2 and TRBJ2-6; 7 nucleotides match TRBD1. This CDR3 is built from 18 residues. The ends lost 3 bases at V and 0 bases at J; junction bases unmatched: 8. Germline values: CDR1 WSHSY, CDR2 SAAADI. The CDR3 bases are TGCGCCAGCAGTGAAGCCTTGCCAGGGGGCTCTGGGGCCAACGTCCTGACTTTC. This translates into CASSEALPGGSGANVLTF.

Notes on this clone: A much larger clone sits a single nucleotide away, making a read error possible. The CDR3 loop is CASSHKDTQYF. The DNA for the CDR3 is TGTGCCAGCAGCCACAAAGATACGCAGTATTTT. This rearrangement joins TRBV25-1 to TRBJ2-3; D is undetermined. CDR3 length: 11 amino acids. Per germline, CDR1 MGHDK and CDR2 SYGVNS. V lost 6 bases and J 5 bases, leaving 6 bases between the germline ends.

The rearrangement uses TRBV9 and TRBJ1-6; TRBD1 aligns across 7 bases. CDR1 is SGDLS and CDR2 is YYNGEE in the germline V gene. CDR3 size: 16 residues. The V segment lost 4 bases and the J segment 6 bases; nucleotides outside the gene matches: 10. The CDR3 DNA reads TGTGCCAGCAGCCCCCGCGGGCAGGGGGGTAATTCACCCCTCCACTTT. This codes for CASSPRGQGGNSPLHF. The variable domain in full, with the rest retrieved from reference TRBV9 and TRBJ1-6, is DSGVTQTPKHLITATGQRVTLRCSPRSGDLSVYWYQQSLDQGLQFLIQYYNGEERAKGNILERFSAQQFPDLHSELNLSSLELGDSALYFCASSPRGQGGNSPLHFGNGTRLTVT.

Points on this clone: This same CDR3 is encoded by further DNA sequences in the sample. The chain links TRBV6-5 to TRBJ1-2, with unresolved D. The CDR3 consists of 13 residues. V lost 5 bases and J 4 bases, leaving 11 bases between the germline ends. The germline CDR1 and CDR2 sequences are MNHEY and SVGAGI. The CDR3 loop is CASSPNRGYGYTF. In DNA form, the CDR3 reads TGTGCCAGCAGTCCGAACCGGGGCTATGGCTACACCTTC.

V usage is TRBV14 and J usage is TRBJ1-1; D is uncertain. With 6 bases removed from V and 2 bases from J, the gap between germline ends came to 10 bases. Germline V CDR1 and CDR2: SGHDN, FVKESK. The CDR3 has 13 amino acids. The CDR3 sequence is CASSQILNTEAFF. CDR3 DNA sequence: TGTGCCAGCAGTCAGATTTTAAACACTGAAGCTTTCTTT.

The rearrangement links TRBV5-6 to TRBJ1-2; a possible D gene is TRBD1 (5 bases). The germline gives CDR1 SGHDT, CDR2 YYEEEE. CDR3 length: 15 amino acids. The V gene lost 4 bases and the J gene lost 11 bases, with 24 bases spanning the gap. In DNA form, the CDR3 reads TGTGCCAGCAGCCAATACCCAAGGGGCCCCGAGAATTACACCTTC. Translating gives CASSQYPRGPENYTF.

This sequence joins TRBV4-1 and TRBJ1-3, with 8 bases aligning to TRBD1. The germline V gene has CDR1 MGHRA and CDR2 YSYEKL. The length of the CDR3 is 17 residues. J was trimmed by 1 base and V by 5 bases; bases with no gene match: 10. CDR3 sequence (DNA): TGCGCCAGCAGCAAAGGGACAGGCCCCTTGTCTGGAAACACCATATATTTT. This sequence encodes CASSKGTGPLSGNTIYF.

CDR3: CASSLRRQQETQYF. The CDR3 DNA follows: TGTGCCAGCAGCTTGCGGCGGCAGCAAGAGACCCAGTACTTC. V and J are TRBV5-5 and TRBJ2-5; D gene ambiguous. The CDR3 covers 14 residues. V dropped 1 base and J dropped 2 bases, with 9 bases sitting between them. The germline V gene encodes CDR1 SGHKS and CDR2 YYEKEE (reference sequence). The variable domain in full, with the rest retrieved from reference TRBV5-5 and TRBJ2-5, is DAGVTQSPTHLIKTRGQQVTLRCSPISGHKSVSWYQQVLGQGPQFIFQYYEKEERGRGNFPDRFSARQFPNYSSELNVNALLLGDSALYLCASSLRRQQETQYFGPGTRLLVL.

This clone was counted between two and nine times. In DNA form, the CDR3 reads TGTGCCAGCAGTCCCCCCCACAGGGACGGCTACACCTTC. Translating it yields CASSPPHRDGYTF. The rearrangement uses TRBV6-5 and TRBJ1-2, with D tentatively TRBD1 (6 bases). V gave up 5 bases and J gave up 8 bases, with 15 bases separating them. CDR3 length equals 13 residues. The germline CDR1 and CDR2 sequences are MNHEY and SVGAGI.

The chain recombines TRBV19 with TRBJ2-2; the D gene is possibly TRBD2 (5 bases). This CDR3 contains 14 residues. Per the germline V gene, CDR1 is LNHDA and CDR2 is SQIVND (reference sequence). Between the trimmed V and J ends, which lost 6 bases and 7 bases, there was a span of 15 bases. CDR3 in DNA: TGTGCCAGTAGACCAGTCGGGGTTGGCGGGGAGCTGTTTTTT. The encoded protein is CASRPVGVGGELFF.

The V and J genes are TRBV11-1 and TRBJ1-1, with D perhaps matching TRBD1 (5 bases). The CDR3 sequence is 14 residues long. Germline CDR1 reads SGHAT; CDR2 reads FQDESV (reference sequence). V lost 3 bases, J lost 7 bases, and 15 bases lay in between. The CDR3 bases are TGTGCCAGCAGCTTGGGGCAGCTTTCCGGTGAAGCTTTCTTT. Translating gives CASSLGQLSGEAFF.

A single count supports this clone. For the CDR3, the DNA is TGTGCCAGCAGCTTGAAGGGGATAAACTACAATGAGCAGTTCTTC. It codes for CASSLKGINYNEQFF. The chain couples TRBV7-8 to TRBJ2-1, with a possible D match to TRBD1 (5 bases). With 3 bases removed from V and 3 bases from J, the gap between germline ends came to 12 bases. Germline V gene data show CDR1 as SGHVS and CDR2 as FQNEAQ. The CDR3 spans 15 residues.